The 25 T cell receptor beta chains presented below share a single source sample, sequenced in a study of OX40 agonist ivuxolimab in advanced cancers. Profiled with immunoSEQ multiplex PCR; TCRdb holds only in-frame clones, not every one. The sample lists about 64,000 clones; 88% were seen once. This material consisted of CD4+ or CD8+ T cells sorted from blood, taken in a trial of the OX40 agonist ivuxolimab. The source of these receptors is an adult with an advanced solid tumor such as melanoma, head and neck, liver or kidney cancer.

This rearrangement joins TRBV28 to TRBJ1-2; the D gene is possibly TRBD1 (6 bases). The V end was cut by 4 bases, the J end by 5 bases, with 8 bases between. CDR1 MDHEN and CDR2 SYDVKM come from the germline V gene. The CDR3 is 12 residues long. CDR3 sequence reads: CASSSDRYGYTF. The CDR3 region has the DNA TGTGCCAGCAGTTCCGACAGGTATGGCTACACCTTC.

This sequence joins TRBV7-2 and TRBJ1-2; D is uncertain. The CDR3 contains 13 residues. Germline CDR1 and CDR2: SGHTA and FQGNSA. V was pared by 2 bases and J by 7 bases, with 11 bases between. The CDR3 is CASSLNEQTGYTF. The CDR3 DNA is TGTGCCAGCAGCTTAAACGAGCAGACTGGCTACACCTTC. The full variable domain, its missing parts supplied by reference TRBV7-2 and TRBJ1-2, is GAGVSQSPSNKVTEKGKDVELRCDPISGHTALYWYRQSLGQGLEFLIYFQGNSAPDKSGLPSDRFSAERTGGSVSTLTIQRTQQEDSAVYLCASSLNEQTGYTFGSGTRLTVV.

The rearrangement joins TRBV30 to TRBJ2-7, with D possibly being TRBD1 or TRBD2 (6 bases each). Germline CDR1 and CDR2: GTSNPN and SVGIG (reference sequence). This CDR3 contains 14 residues. Trimming took 5 bases from V and 2 from J, leaving 16 bases between them. CDR3 sequence: CAWGGGAGPYEQYF. CDR3 nucleotide sequence: TGTGCCTGGGGGGGCGGGGCGGGCCCCTACGAGCAGTACTTC.

The chain employs TRBV5-1 and TRBJ1-1; maybe TRBD1 (5 bases). V dropped 1 base and J dropped 0 bases, with 10 bases sitting between them. Germline loops: CDR1 SGHRS, CDR2 YFSETQ. This CDR3 comprises 15 residues. The CDR3 region has the DNA TGCGCCAGCAGCTTGTCCGGGGGTATGAACACTGAAGCTTTCTTT. It yields the protein CASSLSGGMNTEAFF. Drawing the rest from reference TRBV5-1 and TRBJ1-1, the complete variable domain is KAGVTQTPRYLIKTRGQQVTLSCSPISGHRSVSWYQQTPGQGLQFLFEYFSETQRNKGNFPGRFSGRQFSNSRSEMNVSTLELGDSALYLCASSLSGGMNTEAFFGQGTRLTVV.

CDR3: CASSLFPRTGEQPQHF. CDR3 nucleotides: TGTGCCAGCAGTTTATTCCCTCGGACAGGGGAACAGCCCCAGCATTTT. The chain carries TRBV28 and TRBJ1-5, with TRBD1 matching 9 bases. The CDR3 covers 16 residues. V was clipped by 1 base and J by 7 bases; unmatched bases: 8. In germline, CDR1 is MDHEN, CDR2 SYDVKM.

This rearrangement joins TRBV4-2 to TRBJ1-2; 8 bases agree with TRBD1. Per the germline V gene, CDR1 is LGHNA and CDR2 is YNFKEQ. The CDR3 is 15 residues long. The junction had 8 bases not matched to a gene; V was cut back by 4 bases and J by 4 bases. CDR3: CASSPGQGASYGYTF. Here the CDR3 DNA reads TGTGCCAGCAGCCCCGGCCAGGGGGCTAGCTATGGCTACACCTTC.

Here the CDR3 DNA reads TGCGCCAGCAGTCATCAGACAAGCCGGGGGGCAGGATACTACGAGCAGTACTTC. Residues: CASSHQTSRGAGYYEQYF. The chain recombines TRBV23-1 with TRBJ2-7; possibly TRBD2 for D (7 bases). TRBV23-1 is recorded as an ORF, its role being uncertain. The CDR3 is made up of 18 amino acids. V was pared by 3 bases and J by 3 bases, with 24 bases between.

V is TRBV7-2 and J is TRBJ1-2; D gene ambiguous. Germline CDR1 SGHTA, CDR2 FQGNSA. The length of the CDR3 is 13 residues. V lost 2 bases to trimming and J lost 4 bases, with 8 bases between them. CDR3 DNA: TGTGCCAGCAGCTTAAAGCAGAGCTATGGCTACACCTTC. Protein product: CASSLKQSYGYTF.

The gene calls are TRBV4-1 and TRBJ2-3; D may be TRBD1 (5 bases). CDR1 MGHRA and CDR2 YSYEKL come from the germline V gene. CDR3 size: 14 residues. The V end lost 4 bases, the J end lost 3 bases, and 11 bases lay between the germline ends. The CDR3 reads CASSPTASTDTQYF. DNA for the CDR3: TGCGCCAGCAGCCCGACAGCTAGTACAGATACGCAGTATTTT.

For the CDR3, the DNA is TGTGCCAGCAGTTGGGCCCCAGGGAACACTGAAGCTTTCTTT. Its protein is CASSWAPGNTEAFF. V gene TRBV6-5 combines with J gene TRBJ1-1; D gene unclear. V lost 4 bases, J lost 1 base, and 10 bases lay in between. The CDR3 consists of 14 residues. CDR1 and CDR2 from the germline V gene are MNHEY and SVGAGI.

The chain uses TRBV7-3 and TRBJ2-1, with D possibly matching TRBD2 (6 bases). The germline gives CDR1 SGHTA, CDR2 FQGTGA. The CDR3 loop spans 15 amino acids. Trimming stripped 5 bases from V and 2 bases from J, with 13 bases between. The CDR3 region is CASSLSGGPYNEQFF. DNA for the CDR3: TGTGCCAGCAGCCTAAGCGGAGGGCCCTACAATGAGCAGTTCTTC.

This chain uses TRBV5-1 with TRBJ1-2; a weak D match, TRBD1 (6 bases). The CDR3 is 14 amino acids. Germline V lookup: CDR1 SGHRS, CDR2 YFSETQ. Trimming cost V 0 bases and J 4 bases, with 10 bases left between them. In DNA, the CDR3 is TGCGCCAGCAGCTTGGAGGGGGATTCCTATGGCTACACCTTC. Encoded protein: CASSLEGDSYGYTF. The full variable domain, with the rest looked up from reference TRBV5-1 and TRBJ1-2, is KAGVTQTPRYLIKTRGQQVTLSCSPISGHRSVSWYQQTPGQGLQFLFEYFSETQRNKGNFPGRFSGRQFSNSRSEMNVSTLELGDSALYLCASSLEGDSYGYTFGSGTRLTVV.

This sequence joins TRBV28 and TRBJ2-6, with a tentative D call TRBD2 (6 bases). Germline assignment: CDR1 MDHEN and CDR2 SYDVKM. The CDR3 loop spans 15 amino acids. V was trimmed by 7 bases and J by 2 bases, leaving 12 bases between them. The CDR3 DNA follows: TGTGCCAGCATCCCTGGAGGGACTGGGGCCAACGTCCTGACTTTC. Protein product: CASIPGGTGANVLTF. Combining the CDR3 with reference TRBV28 and TRBJ2-6 gives the whole variable domain DVKVTQSSRYLVKRTGEKVFLECVQDMDHENMFWYRQDPGLGLRLIYFSYDVKMKEKGDIPEGYSVSREKKERFSLILESASTNQTSMYLCASIPGGTGANVLTFGAGSRLTVL.

The CDR3 nucleotides are TGCGCCAGCAGCCGGAATCAGGGCGGCACGGGAAACACCATATATTTT. Its protein is CASSRNQGGTGNTIYF. This chain connects TRBV4-1 to TRBJ1-3, with D perhaps TRBD1 (5 bases). With 4 bases removed from V and 4 bases from J, the gap between germline ends came to 17 bases. The germline gives CDR1 MGHRA, CDR2 YSYEKL. This CDR3 spans 16 amino acids.

The chain is built from TRBV6-6 and TRBJ1-1; D not certain. Germline V gene lookup returns CDR1 MNHNY and CDR2 SVGAGI (reference sequence). Trimming pared 5 bases from V and 1 base from J, leaving 14 bases between. The CDR3 runs 15 residues. The CDR3 nucleotides are TGTGCCAGCAGTCCCCCGGGGTCGGGGAACACTGAAGCTTTCTTT. Amino acids: CASSPPGSGNTEAFF.

The CDR3, as DNA: TGTGCCAGCAGCTTTACGGGGGGCTCGGGCGGGGAGCTGTTTTTT. Protein: CASSFTGGSGGELFF. The gene calls are TRBV5-4 and TRBJ2-2; maybe TRBD2 (7 bases). The germline gives CDR1 SGHNT, CDR2 YYREEE (reference sequence). The V end was cut by 2 bases, the J end by 7 bases, with 15 bases between. The length of the CDR3 is 15 residues.

This chain joins TRBV30 and TRBJ1-4; TRBD1 aligns across 10 bases. The CDR3 is 16 residues long. The germline V gene has CDR1 GTSNPN and CDR2 SVGIG (reference sequence). CDR3 DNA sequence: TGTGCTTCCCCTGACGGGACAGGGGCAACTAATGAAAAACTGTTTTTT. Protein product: CASPDGTGATNEKLFF.

V gene TRBV5-1 combines with J gene TRBJ1-2, with 8 bases that match TRBD1. This CDR3 comprises 12 residues. Germline-derived CDR1 and CDR2 are SGHRS and YFSETQ. The junction had 4 bases not matched to a gene; V was cut back by 6 bases and J by 6 bases. CDR3 protein: CASKAQGDGYTF. DNA of the CDR3: TGCGCCAGCAAGGCACAGGGGGATGGCTACACCTTC.

This clone was found once. The chain uses TRBV7-9 and TRBJ2-3, with 8 bases identical to TRBD1. Germline V CDR1 and CDR2: SEHNR, FQNEAQ (reference sequence). V was pared by 3 bases and J by 0 bases, with 11 bases of the junction left unmatched. The CDR3 consists of 18 residues. CDR3 in DNA: TGTGCCAGCAGCTTGTGGGCCAGGGGGCGCGGGAGCACAGATACGCAGTATTTT. Translation gives CASSLWARGRGSTDTQYF.

The chain is built from TRBV6-1 and TRBJ2-5; D gene uncertain. V dropped 5 bases and J dropped 1 base, with 14 bases sitting between them. Germline CDR1 and CDR2: MNHNS and SASEGT. The CDR3 contains 15 residues. DNA of the CDR3: TGTGCCAGCAGTCCCCAAGGATACAGCCAAGAGACCCAGTACTTC. It codes for CASSPQGYSQETQYF.

The CDR3 nucleotides read TGTGCCAGCAGTTCCGCATTAGAGATGTTTAACATTCAGTACTTC. Translated: CASSSALEMFNIQYF. The chain couples TRBV27 to TRBJ2-4, with D unresolved. The CDR3 sequence is 15 residues long. Per the germline V gene, CDR1 is MNHEY and CDR2 is SMNVEV (reference sequence). The ends were cut back, 4 bases at V and 7 bases at J, with 17 bases in the middle.

V gene TRBV19 combines with J gene TRBJ1-5; 8 positions match TRBD1. CDR1 and CDR2 (germline): LNHDA, SQIVND (reference sequence). The junction had 16 bases not matched to a gene; V was cut back by 3 bases and J by 9 bases. This CDR3 is 17 amino acids long. The CDR3 DNA reads as TGTGCCAGTAGTATCCAACGAGGGGGGACAGGTGACGGGCCCCAGCATTTT. This encodes CASSIQRGGTGDGPQHF.

V is TRBV29-1 and J is TRBJ2-3; D not certain. This CDR3 has 11 residues. Germline-derived CDR1 and CDR2 are SQVTM and ANQGSEA. Trimming removed 7 bases from V and 6 bases from J, with 11 bases in between. The CDR3 is CSANRADTQYF. CDR3 DNA sequence: TGCAGCGCTAACCGGGCGGATACGCAGTATTTT.

This sequence joins TRBV10-3 and TRBJ2-1; unclear D gene. Germline assignment: CDR1 ENHRY and CDR2 SYGVKD. Between the trimmed V and J ends, which lost 2 bases and 0 bases, there was a span of 2 bases. The CDR3 has 13 amino acids. The DNA for the CDR3 is TGTGCCATCAGTGAGCGCTCCTACAATGAGCAGTTCTTC. Translation: CAISERSYNEQFF.

This CDR3 reads CAISEGVGGYTF. The DNA of the CDR3 is TGTGCCATCAGTGAGGGGGTAGGTGGCTACACCTTC. V and J are TRBV10-3 and TRBJ1-2; no clear D gene. In germline, CDR1 is ENHRY, CDR2 SYGVKD. With 2 bases removed from V and 7 bases from J, the gap between germline ends came to 8 bases. The CDR3 is made up of 12 amino acids.